This entry lists 21 T cell receptor beta chains sequenced from one sample in a study of blood T cell repertoires in COVID-19. Profiling relied on immunoSEQ multiplex PCR, and the TCRdb table lists in-frame clones only, not all of them. The sample consists of 110,000 to 150,000 clones, about 80% of them appearing once. The specimen sequenced was peripheral blood. These receptors came from an elderly woman with acute or convalescent COVID-19.

The chain has TRBV12-5 and TRBJ1-5; D ambiguous. CDR3 size: 14 residues. Germline loops: CDR1 LGHNT, CDR2 FRNRAP. The germline V and J ends were trimmed by 6 bases and 3 bases, with 12 bases remaining between them. Here the CDR3 reads CASGPGGPNQPQHF. CDR3 in DNA: TGTGCTAGTGGCCCTGGAGGGCCCAATCAGCCCCAGCATTTT.

The J gene is TRBJ1-2, the V gene TRBV6-5; 11 bases fit TRBD1. After removal of 7 bases from V and 4 bases from J, the junction contained 5 bases not matched to a gene. Germline CDR1 MNHEY, CDR2 SVGAGI. This CDR3 has 14 amino acids. The CDR3 DNA sequence: TGTGCCAGCATCCGGACAGGGGGCGTCTATGGCTACACCTTC. It is translated as CASIRTGGVYGYTF.

The J gene is TRBJ2-7, the V gene TRBV18; possible D gene TRBD2, 6 bases. Trimming stripped 3 bases from V and 3 bases from J, with 12 bases between. Germline values: CDR1 KGHSH, CDR2 LQKENI. This CDR3 spans 14 amino acids. This CDR3 is CASSPPGSLYEQYF. In DNA form, the CDR3 reads TGTGCCAGCTCACCGCCCGGGAGCCTCTACGAGCAGTACTTC.

The chain has TRBV12-5 and TRBJ2-5, with 10 bases matching TRBD2. V lost 7 bases, J lost 5 bases, and 13 bases stayed unmatched. Germline V gene data show CDR1 as LGHNT and CDR2 as FRNRAP. This CDR3 contains 16 residues. The CDR3 coding sequence is TGTGCTAGTGCCCCGGTGGGGAGCGGGGGGGCGGAGACCCAGTACTTC. It specifies CASAPVGSGGAETQYF.

This rearrangement joins TRBV7-9 to TRBJ1-2; 10 bases align to TRBD1. The CDR3 is 15 residues long. Germline V gives CDR1 SEHNR, CDR2 FQNEAQ (reference sequence). J gave up 6 bases and V 5 bases, and 9 bases lay outside the gene matches. The CDR3 DNA is TGTGCCAGCAGCCCCCACTCCGGGACAGGGGATGGCTACACCTTC. Its translation: CASSPHSGTGDGYTF.

The V call is TRBV5-6, the J call TRBJ1-2; TRBD1 agrees at 8 bases. Germline V CDR1 and CDR2: SGHDT, YYEEEE. CDR3 length equals 17 residues. J was trimmed by 5 bases and V by 0 bases; bases with no gene match: 12. The CDR3 DNA sequence: TGTGCCAGCAGCTTGGGGACAGGGACGCGGGGGCAATATGGCTACACCTTC. Amino acid sequence: CASSLGTGTRGQYGYTF. Based on the CDR3 plus reference TRBV5-6 and TRBJ1-2, the full variable domain is DAGVTQSPTHLIKTRGQQVTLRCSPKSGHDTVSWYQQALGQGPQFIFQYYEEEERQRGNFPDRFSGHQFPNYSSELNVNALLLGDSALYLCASSLGTGTRGQYGYTFGSGTRLTVV.

The chain is built from TRBV5-1 and TRBJ2-2, with TRBD2 matching 10 bases. V lost 0 bases to trimming and J lost 8 bases; unmatched junction nucleotides: 7. The CDR3 totals 16 residues. Germline V gene sequence: CDR1 SGHRS, CDR2 YFSETQ. The CDR3 region has the DNA TGCGCCAGCAGCTTGGCCACTAGCGGGGTCGTAGGGGAGCTGTTTTTT. This translates into CASSLATSGVVGELFF.

The chain links TRBV6-5 to TRBJ1-3; D ambiguous. The CDR3 extends over 13 amino acids. The V end was cut by 7 bases, the J end by 0 bases, with 7 bases between. Germline V lookup: CDR1 MNHEY, CDR2 SVGAGI. DNA for the CDR3: TGTGCCAGCATTAGAAGCTCTGGAAACACCATATATTTT. This translates into CASIRSSGNTIYF.

This chain uses TRBV19 with TRBJ1-2; D uncertain. Germline CDR1 LNHDA, CDR2 SQIVND (reference sequence). This CDR3 region has 13 residues. V lost 6 bases to trimming and J lost 2 bases, with 10 bases between them. CDR3 sequence: CASSPSGNYGYTF. The CDR3 DNA follows: TGTGCCAGTAGCCCCAGCGGGAACTATGGCTACACCTTC.

This clone was recorded a few times. The J gene is TRBJ1-1, the V gene TRBV10-3; weak D call: TRBD1 (6 bases). Germline V gene sequence: CDR1 ENHRY, CDR2 SYGVKD. CDR3 size: 15 residues. V gave up 2 bases and J gave up 0 bases, with 10 bases separating them. DNA of the CDR3: TGTGCCATCAGTGAGAGGGGGACCGTGAACACTGAAGCTTTCTTT. Its translation: CAISERGTVNTEAFF.

This sequence joins TRBV3-1 (or the pseudogene TRBV3-2) and TRBJ1-6; D not resolved. This CDR3 has 14 residues. Germline V lookup: CDR1 LGHDT, CDR2 YNNKEL (reference sequence). The V end was cut by 6 bases, the J end by 4 bases, with 10 bases between. The CDR3 bases are TGTGCCAGCAGGTCCAGCGGATATAATTCACCCCTCCACTTT. Its translation is CASRSSGYNSPLHF.

This clone was counted a single time. The J gene is TRBJ1-5, the V gene TRBV29-1; 11 bases are shared with TRBD1. Germline V gene lookup returns CDR1 SQVTM and CDR2 ANQGSEA. This CDR3 has 13 amino acids. V trimming: 1 base; J trimming: 7 bases; junction bases outside the gene matches: 0. The CDR3 DNA is TGCAGCGTTGAAGGGACAGGGGGCCAGCCCCAGCATTTT. It codes for CSVEGTGGQPQHF.

The chain uses TRBV3-1 (or the pseudogene TRBV3-2) and TRBJ1-1; TRBD1 is a possible D gene (5 bases). Germline V gives CDR1 LGHDT, CDR2 YNNKEL (reference sequence). The ends were cut back, 2 bases at V and 7 bases at J, with 11 bases in the middle. The CDR3 totals 13 residues. The CDR3 DNA reads TGTGCCAGCAGCCAACAGGGCGTGCGTGAAGCTTTCTTT. Its protein product is CASSQQGVREAFF.

The rearrangement links TRBV7-2 to TRBJ2-5, with D perhaps matching TRBD1 (6 bases). Germline values: CDR1 SGHTA, CDR2 FQGNSA. Trimming removed 3 bases at V and 1 base at J, with 15 bases between. This CDR3 has 16 residues. The CDR3 sequence is CASSFGTVRGQETQYF. As DNA, the CDR3 is TGTGCCAGCAGCTTCGGGACCGTCAGGGGCCAAGAGACCCAGTACTTC.

This sequence joins TRBV4-1 and TRBJ1-3; no clear D. V shed 2 bases and J shed 0 bases, with 14 bases lying between them. CDR1 and CDR2 (germline): MGHRA, YSYEKL. This CDR3 is built from 17 residues. The CDR3 region is CASSQQILDGSGNTIYF. The DNA for the CDR3 is TGCGCCAGCAGCCAACAAATACTAGACGGCTCTGGAAACACCATATATTTT.

V and J are TRBV5-4 and TRBJ2-5; D is ambiguous. This CDR3 spans 13 amino acids. V lost 6 bases and J lost 2, with 11 bases in between. Germline values: CDR1 SGHNT, CDR2 YYREEE (reference sequence). The CDR3 coding sequence is TGTGCCAGCAACCCCGTCGGTCAAGAGACCCAGTACTTC. It encodes CASNPVGQETQYF.

J is TRBJ1-2 and V is TRBV3-1 (or the pseudogene TRBV3-2), with 7 bases identical to TRBD1. The junction had 12 bases not matched to a gene; V was cut back by 3 bases and J by 2 bases. Germline V CDR1 and CDR2: LGHDT, YNNKEL (reference sequence). CDR3 length: 17 amino acids. This chain's CDR3 is CASSHQFRRGLNYGYTF. The CDR3 DNA is TGTGCCAGCAGCCACCAATTCCGCAGGGGGTTAAACTATGGCTACACCTTC.

V gene TRBV6-5 combines with J gene TRBJ2-7, with 8 nucleotides matching TRBD2. Germline values: CDR1 MNHEY, CDR2 SVGAGI. J was trimmed by 2 bases and V by 0 bases; bases with no gene match: 3. There are 15 residues in the CDR3. In nucleotides, the CDR3 is TGTGCCAGCAGTTACTCCGGGGGACTAGCCTACGAGCAGTACTTC. Its protein product is CASSYSGGLAYEQYF.

The gene calls are TRBV3-1 (or the pseudogene TRBV3-2) and TRBJ1-2; TRBD1 might be the D (5 bases). The CDR3 runs 16 residues. V lost 1 base to trimming and J lost 8 bases, with 20 bases between them. Per germline, CDR1 LGHDT and CDR2 YNNKEL (reference sequence). Here the CDR3 reads CASSQGSTVGKGGYTF. The CDR3 region has the DNA TGTGCCAGCAGCCAAGGCTCGACAGTGGGTAAAGGGGGCTACACCTTC.

Worth noting for this clone: One end of the junction varies from germline; a read error may be responsible. At the DNA level, this CDR3 is encoded by other sequences in the same sample as well. The chain has TRBV19 and TRBJ1-1, with no clear D. The V gene's germline CDR1 is LNHDA and CDR2 SQIVND (reference sequence). The CDR3 totals 14 residues. The CDR3 DNA sequence: TGTGCCAGTAGTATAGGTGGTGAGCGCACTGAAGCTTTTTTT. This codes for CASSIGGERTEAFF.

This chain joins TRBV7-9 and TRBJ1-6, with 10 nucleotides matching TRBD1. CDR3 length equals 15 residues. Germline loops: CDR1 SEHNR, CDR2 FQNEAQ (reference sequence). V gave up 1 base and J gave up 6 bases; unmatched junction bases: 0. The CDR3 DNA sequence: TGTGCCAGCAGCTTAGGGGACAGGGGTAATTCACCCCTCCACTTT. It codes for CASSLGDRGNSPLHF.